Listed below are T cell receptor beta chains from one sample, sequenced in a study of T cell responses to AZD1222 COVID-19 vaccine. Assay: immunoSEQ multiplex PCR; the TCRdb copy retains only in-frame clones and omits some. The sample gives 85,000 to 100,000 clones, approximately 91% of which show up once; 20% to 25% is in the top ten. The source material was peripheral blood, sampled on day 0 of AZD1222 vaccination. Receptor source: an adult in good health. CDR3s include the opening cysteine and the closing phenylalanine or tryptophan. The order of the fields is CDR3 length, V gene, clone size, J gene, D gene, CDR3 DNA, CDR3 protein. A D gene is named only where the DNA matches it firmly. Clone size appears in some rows only: once, few, many, or a class for an expanded clone.

CDR3 length: 13; V gene: TRBV19; clone size: NA; J gene: TRBJ2-7; D gene: TRBD2; CDR3 DNA: TGTGCCAGTAGTGTACTAGCGGGGACCGAGCAGTACTTC; CDR3 protein: CASSVLAGTEQYF
CDR3 length: 15; V gene: TRBV7-2; clone size: NA; J gene: TRBJ2-3; D gene: TRBD2; CDR3 DNA: TGTGCCAGCAGCCTTAGCGGGGGGCGCACAGATACGCAGTATTTT; CDR3 protein: CASSLSGGRTDTQYF
CDR3 length: 12; V gene: TRBV7-9; clone size: NA; J gene: TRBJ2-7; D gene: NA; CDR3 DNA: TGTGCCAGCAGCCCAATGGGGGGCGAGCAGTACTTC; CDR3 protein: CASSPMGGEQYF
CDR3 length: 13; V gene: TRBV9; clone size: NA; J gene: TRBJ2-5; D gene: NA; CDR3 DNA: TGTGCCAGCAGCGTAAGGGTTGGGGAGACCCAGTACTTC; CDR3 protein: CASSVRVGETQYF
CDR3 length: 15; V gene: TRBV5-1; clone size: NA; J gene: TRBJ1-3; D gene: TRBD1; CDR3 DNA: TGCGCCAGCAGGTCTGGGACAGGGGCCCGGAACACCATATATTTT; CDR3 protein: CASRSGTGARNTIYF
CDR3 length: 16; V gene: TRBV7-9; clone size: NA; J gene: TRBJ1-5; D gene: NA; CDR3 DNA: TGTGCCAGCAGCTTAGGGGCGGGGTACGGGAATCAGCCCCAGCATTTT; CDR3 protein: CASSLGAGYGNQPQHF
CDR3 length: 15; V gene: TRBV3-1/TRBV3-2; clone size: NA; J gene: TRBJ2-3; D gene: TRBD2; CDR3 DNA: TGTGCCAGCAGCCAGCTAGCGGGAAGCACAGATACGCAGTATTTT; CDR3 protein: CASSQLAGSTDTQYF
CDR3 length: 13; V gene: TRBV12-3/TRBV12-4; clone size: NA; J gene: TRBJ1-2; D gene: NA; CDR3 DNA: TGTGCCAGCAGTTTCGGGTGGGGCGCGGGCTACACCTTC; CDR3 protein: CASSFGWGAGYTF
CDR3 length: 14; V gene: TRBV5-1; clone size: NA; J gene: TRBJ1-2; D gene: NA; CDR3 DNA: TGCGCCAGCAGCTTGACGCAGGGTGACTATGGCTACACCTTC; CDR3 protein: CASSLTQGDYGYTF
CDR3 length: 14; V gene: TRBV4-2; clone size: NA; J gene: TRBJ1-1; D gene: NA; CDR3 DNA: TGTGCCAGCAGCCAACAGGGTAGGAACACTGAAGCTTTCTTT; CDR3 protein: CASSQQGRNTEAFF
CDR3 length: 15; V gene: TRBV7-2; clone size: NA; J gene: TRBJ1-1; D gene: NA; CDR3 DNA: TGTGCCAGCAGCTCGCGACCGACAGTGAACACTGAAGCTTTCTTT; CDR3 protein: CASSSRPTVNTEAFF
CDR3 length: 14; V gene: TRBV5-1; clone size: NA; J gene: TRBJ1-4; D gene: NA; CDR3 DNA: TGCGCCAGCAGCTTGGAAAATGGCCAGGGCAAACTGTTTTTT; CDR3 protein: CASSLENGQGKLFF
CDR3 length: 16; V gene: TRBV9; clone size: NA; J gene: TRBJ1-6; D gene: TRBD1; CDR3 DNA: TGTGCCAGCAGCGTAGATCTGGGACAGAATGGGGCACCCCTCCACTTT; CDR3 protein: CASSVDLGQNGAPLHF
CDR3 length: 18; V gene: TRBV7-8; clone size: NA; J gene: TRBJ2-2; D gene: TRBD2; CDR3 DNA: TGTGCCAGCAGCTTAGGAGCGTTAGCGGGCGGCTCGTGGGGGGAGCTGTTTTTT; CDR3 protein: CASSLGALAGGSWGELFF
CDR3 length: 11; V gene: TRBV30; clone size: NA; J gene: TRBJ1-1; D gene: NA; CDR3 DNA: TGTGCCTGGAGGGGGGCTGGTGAAGCTTTCTTT; CDR3 protein: CAWRGAGEAFF
CDR3 length: 15; V gene: TRBV5-1; clone size: NA; J gene: TRBJ1-2; D gene: NA; CDR3 DNA: TGCGCCAGCAGCTTGGACCCACAGGGAAACTATGGCTACACCTTC; CDR3 protein: CASSLDPQGNYGYTF
CDR3 length: 16; V gene: TRBV5-4; clone size: NA; J gene: TRBJ1-2; D gene: NA; CDR3 DNA: TGTGCCAGCACCAGAGACCCCGCTGGGGCTAACTATGGCTACACCTTC; CDR3 protein: CASTRDPAGANYGYTF
CDR3 length: 15; V gene: TRBV11-2; clone size: NA; J gene: TRBJ1-2; D gene: TRBD1; CDR3 DNA: TGTGCCAGCAGTTCCACATTCCGGGACAGGGGACTCTACACCTTC; CDR3 protein: CASSSTFRDRGLYTF
CDR3 length: 14; V gene: TRBV7-9; clone size: NA; J gene: TRBJ1-1; D gene: NA; CDR3 DNA: TGTGCCAGCAGCTTGCAGGGCCTCGCCACTGAAGCTTTCTTT; CDR3 protein: CASSLQGLATEAFF
CDR3 length: 15; V gene: TRBV11-2; clone size: NA; J gene: TRBJ2-7; D gene: NA; CDR3 DNA: TGTGCCAGCAGTATCAACCCGGGACATCCTTACGAGCAGTACTTC; CDR3 protein: CASSINPGHPYEQYF
CDR3 length: 18; V gene: TRBV4-1; clone size: NA; J gene: TRBJ1-4; D gene: NA; CDR3 DNA: TGCGCCAGCAGCCAACCCAACCTACGCCGTCCACGTAATGAAAAACTGTTTTTT; CDR3 protein: CASSQPNLRRPRNEKLFF
CDR3 length: 15; V gene: TRBV4-3; clone size: few; J gene: TRBJ1-2; D gene: TRBD1; CDR3 DNA: TGCGCCAGCAGCCCCGGGACAGGGGACGGGCATGGCTACACCTTC; CDR3 protein: CASSPGTGDGHGYTF
CDR3 length: 12; V gene: TRBV12-3/TRBV12-4; clone size: NA; J gene: TRBJ2-7; D gene: NA; CDR3 DNA: TGTGCCAGCAGTTTACAGGGCTACGAGCAGTACTTC; CDR3 protein: CASSLQGYEQYF
CDR3 length: 13; V gene: TRBV12-3/TRBV12-4; clone size: NA; J gene: TRBJ1-2; D gene: NA; CDR3 DNA: TGTGCCAGCAGTTCCCGATCTAACTATGGCTACACCTTC; CDR3 protein: CASSSRSNYGYTF
CDR3 length: 15; V gene: TRBV19; clone size: NA; J gene: TRBJ1-2; D gene: NA; CDR3 DNA: TGTGCCAGTAGCTTAACGGGGGAGTTTGAGAATGGCTACACCTTC; CDR3 protein: CASSLTGEFENGYTF
CDR3 length: 17; V gene: TRBV4-1; clone size: NA; J gene: TRBJ1-5; D gene: TRBD1; CDR3 DNA: TGCGCCAGCAGCCAACAAGGGGGCGCCCCGGGCAATCAGCCCCAGCATTTT; CDR3 protein: CASSQQGGAPGNQPQHF
CDR3 length: 12; V gene: TRBV7-9; clone size: NA; J gene: TRBJ1-6; D gene: NA; CDR3 DNA: TGTGCCAGCAGCTCTCCGGGGGGTCCCCTCCACTTT; CDR3 protein: CASSSPGGPLHF
CDR3 length: 14; V gene: TRBV5-1; clone size: few; J gene: TRBJ1-2; D gene: NA; CDR3 DNA: TGCGCCAGCAGCTTGGCTCTTGACGGAAGTGGCTACACCTTC; CDR3 protein: CASSLALDGSGYTF
CDR3 length: 13; V gene: TRBV12-3/TRBV12-4; clone size: NA; J gene: TRBJ1-6; D gene: TRBD1; CDR3 DNA: TGTGCCAGCAGCGTGACAGGGAATTCACCCCTCCACTTT; CDR3 protein: CASSVTGNSPLHF
CDR3 length: 12; V gene: TRBV10-3; clone size: NA; J gene: TRBJ1-5; D gene: NA; CDR3 DNA: TGTGCCATCGGACAGCTAAATCAGCCCCAGCATTTT; CDR3 protein: CAIGQLNQPQHF
CDR3 length: 16; V gene: TRBV10-3; clone size: NA; J gene: TRBJ2-1; D gene: TRBD2; CDR3 DNA: TGTGCCATCAGTGGCCAGCGGGGGAGCTTGGCGGATGAGCAGTTCTTC; CDR3 protein: CAISGQRGSLADEQFF
CDR3 length: 13; V gene: TRBV7-2; clone size: NA; J gene: TRBJ2-7; D gene: NA; CDR3 DNA: TGTGCCAGCAGCTTTGTGAGGACAGAAGGGCAGTACTTC; CDR3 protein: CASSFVRTEGQYF
CDR3 length: 16; V gene: TRBV5-1; clone size: NA; J gene: TRBJ1-3; D gene: NA; CDR3 DNA: TGCGCCAGCAGCTTGGCGGGGAGAGCAGCTGGAAACACCATATATTTT; CDR3 protein: CASSLAGRAAGNTIYF
CDR3 length: 17; V gene: TRBV5-4; clone size: NA; J gene: TRBJ2-6; D gene: NA; CDR3 DNA: TGTGCCAGCAGCCCGACAGATATAAGCTCTGGGGCCAACGTCCTGACTTTC; CDR3 protein: CASSPTDISSGANVLTF
CDR3 length: 15; V gene: TRBV6-5; clone size: NA; J gene: TRBJ1-1; D gene: NA; CDR3 DNA: TGTGCCAGCAGTTACAGTATTGGCATGAACACTGAAGCTTTCTTT; CDR3 protein: CASSYSIGMNTEAFF
CDR3 length: 14; V gene: TRBV4-3; clone size: NA; J gene: TRBJ1-2; D gene: NA; CDR3 DNA: TGCGCCAGCAGCCAAGTAGGCGGGGGTTATGGCTACACCTTC; CDR3 protein: CASSQVGGGYGYTF
CDR3 length: 19; V gene: TRBV7-3; clone size: NA; J gene: TRBJ2-2; D gene: TRBD2; CDR3 DNA: TGTGCCAGCAGCTCCGGGACTAGCGGCCTTTCGGCGAACACCGGGGAGCTGTTTTTT; CDR3 protein: CASSSGTSGLSANTGELFF
CDR3 length: 14; V gene: TRBV7-2; clone size: NA; J gene: TRBJ1-1; D gene: NA; CDR3 DNA: TGTGCCAGCAGCTTATGGGGGGTTGTTGGACGAGCTTTCTTT; CDR3 protein: CASSLWGVVGRAFF
CDR3 length: 13; V gene: TRBV7-2; clone size: once; J gene: TRBJ1-3; D gene: NA; CDR3 DNA: TGTGCCAGCAGCCCTCTTTCTGGAAACACCATATATTTT; CDR3 protein: CASSPLSGNTIYF
CDR3 length: 16; V gene: TRBV19; clone size: once; J gene: TRBJ1-3; D gene: NA; CDR3 DNA: TGTGCCAGTAGTATAAGGACGCTCAGCTCTGGAAACACCATATATTTT; CDR3 protein: CASSIRTLSSGNTIYF
CDR3 length: 15; V gene: TRBV7-3; clone size: NA; J gene: TRBJ2-5; D gene: NA; CDR3 DNA: TGTGCCAGCAGCTTAAATAAACCAGGGAAAGAGACCCAGTACTTC; CDR3 protein: CASSLNKPGKETQYF
CDR3 length: 12; V gene: TRBV9; clone size: NA; J gene: TRBJ1-2; D gene: NA; CDR3 DNA: TGTGCCAGCAGACCCTCGGCAGGCGGCTACACCTTC; CDR3 protein: CASRPSAGGYTF
CDR3 length: 15; V gene: TRBV5-4; clone size: NA; J gene: TRBJ1-4; D gene: NA; CDR3 DNA: TGTGCCAGCAGTCTTCAGGGGAGAAAAAATGAAAAACTGTTTTTT; CDR3 protein: CASSLQGRKNEKLFF
CDR3 length: 15; V gene: TRBV5-1; clone size: NA; J gene: TRBJ1-4; D gene: NA; CDR3 DNA: TGCGCCAGCAGCCGACAGAGGGGAACTAATGAAAAACTGTTTTTT; CDR3 protein: CASSRQRGTNEKLFF
CDR3 length: 15; V gene: TRBV6-5; clone size: NA; J gene: TRBJ1-1; D gene: TRBD1; CDR3 DNA: TGTGCCAGCCGACAGGGACGGCAGGTGAACACTGAAGCTTTCTTT; CDR3 protein: CASRQGRQVNTEAFF
CDR3 length: 16; V gene: TRBV19; clone size: NA; J gene: TRBJ1-4; D gene: NA; CDR3 DNA: TGTGCCAGTAGTTCCCCGGCGGGCCCTACTAATGAAAAACTGTTTTTT; CDR3 protein: CASSSPAGPTNEKLFF
CDR3 length: 14; V gene: TRBV5-4; clone size: NA; J gene: TRBJ2-5; D gene: NA; CDR3 DNA: TGTGCGAGCCAGGAGGGGGGTTTGTCAGAGACCCAGTACTTC; CDR3 protein: CASQEGGLSETQYF
CDR3 length: 14; V gene: TRBV5-1; clone size: NA; J gene: TRBJ2-7; D gene: NA; CDR3 DNA: TGCGCCAGCAGCTTGGTCGCAGGGGTGGACGAGCAGTACTTC; CDR3 protein: CASSLVAGVDEQYF
CDR3 length: 12; V gene: TRBV18; clone size: NA; J gene: TRBJ1-1; D gene: NA; CDR3 DNA: TGTGCCAGCTCACCAAGCCGGACTGAAGCTTTCTTT; CDR3 protein: CASSPSRTEAFF
CDR3 length: 15; V gene: TRBV5-1; clone size: once; J gene: TRBJ1-4; D gene: NA; CDR3 DNA: TGCGCCAGCAGCCCTACGGCAGGGCCTAATGAAAAACTGTTTTTT; CDR3 protein: CASSPTAGPNEKLFF
CDR3 length: 12; V gene: TRBV19; clone size: NA; J gene: TRBJ1-1; D gene: NA; CDR3 DNA: TGTGCCAGTAGTATGACGGGGACTGAAGCTTTCTTT; CDR3 protein: CASSMTGTEAFF
CDR3 length: 16; V gene: TRBV4-2; clone size: once; J gene: TRBJ2-7; D gene: NA; CDR3 DNA: TGTGCCAGCAGCCAAGCCGTACAGGGTGGTCCCTACGAGCAGTACTTC; CDR3 protein: CASSQAVQGGPYEQYF
CDR3 length: 15; V gene: TRBV10-2; clone size: NA; J gene: TRBJ1-4; D gene: TRBD1; CDR3 DNA: TGCGCCAGCAGTGACGACAGGGGGACTAATGAAAAACTGTTTTTT; CDR3 protein: CASSDDRGTNEKLFF
CDR3 length: 13; V gene: TRBV19; clone size: NA; J gene: TRBJ2-2; D gene: NA; CDR3 DNA: TGTGCCATCTCGATGGACGTTACCGGGGAGCTGTTTTTT; CDR3 protein: CAISMDVTGELFF
CDR3 length: 15; V gene: TRBV7-9; clone size: NA; J gene: TRBJ1-2; D gene: TRBD1; CDR3 DNA: TGTGCCAGCAGCTTTGGGACAGGGGGCGCGGAGGGCTACACCTTC; CDR3 protein: CASSFGTGGAEGYTF
CDR3 length: 16; V gene: TRBV18; clone size: NA; J gene: TRBJ1-2; D gene: NA; CDR3 DNA: TGTGCCAGCTCACCACTTACGGCGTCAGCGGACTATGGCTACACCTTC; CDR3 protein: CASSPLTASADYGYTF
CDR3 length: 19; V gene: TRBV7-9; clone size: NA; J gene: TRBJ2-5; D gene: TRBD2; CDR3 DNA: TGTGCCAGCACCTCACTAGCGGGGGGCTCACCGGCCCTCCAAGAGACCCAGTACTTC; CDR3 protein: CASTSLAGGSPALQETQYF